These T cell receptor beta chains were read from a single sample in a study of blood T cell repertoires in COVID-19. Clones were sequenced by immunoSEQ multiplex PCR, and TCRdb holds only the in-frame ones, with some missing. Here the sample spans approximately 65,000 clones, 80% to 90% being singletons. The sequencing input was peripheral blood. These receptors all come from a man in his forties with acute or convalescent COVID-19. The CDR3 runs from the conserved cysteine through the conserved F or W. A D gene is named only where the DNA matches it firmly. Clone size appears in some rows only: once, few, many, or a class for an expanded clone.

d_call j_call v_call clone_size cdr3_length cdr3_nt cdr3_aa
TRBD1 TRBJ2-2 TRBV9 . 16 TGTGCCAGCAGCGACCAGACAGGGCTAGACACCGGGGAGCTGTTTTTT CASSDQTGLDTGELFF
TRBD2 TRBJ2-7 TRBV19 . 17 TGTGCCAGTAGTTCCCGTGGTAGCGGGGGGAAATCGTACGAGCAGTACTTC CASSSRGSGGKSYEQYF
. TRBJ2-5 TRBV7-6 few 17 TGTGCCAGCAGTTTCCCCCGTGAAGGGGCTGATAGAGAGACCCAGTACTTC CASSFPREGADRETQYF
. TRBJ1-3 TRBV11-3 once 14 TGTGCCAGCAGTCCGGGGAGCTCTGGAAACACCATATATTTT CASSPGSSGNTIYF
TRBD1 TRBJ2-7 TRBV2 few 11 TGTGCCAGCGACAGGGTGGGGGAGCAGTACTTC CASDRVGEQYF
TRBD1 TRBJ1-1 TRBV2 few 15 TGTGCCAGCAGTGGTCCTACAGGGGTGAACACTGAAGCTTTCTTT CASSGPTGVNTEAFF
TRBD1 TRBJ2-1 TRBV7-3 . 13 TGTGCCAGCAGCTTGGACAGGGACAATGAGCAGTTCTTC CASSLDRDNEQFF
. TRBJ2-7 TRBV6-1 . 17 TGTGCCAGCAGTGAAGCTTCCCGCAGCCGACATGCATACGAGCAGTACTTC CASSEASRSRHAYEQYF
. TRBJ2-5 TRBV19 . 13 TGTGCCAGTAGTCAGGTGCTGGGAGAGACCCAGTACTTC CASSQVLGETQYF
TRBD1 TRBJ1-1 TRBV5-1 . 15 TGCGCCAGCAGCTTGGGTACAGGGGGATCTACTGAAGCTTTCTTT CASSLGTGGSTEAFF
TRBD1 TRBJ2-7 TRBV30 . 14 TGTGCCTGGGGCTCCGGGACAGGGTTGTACGAGCAGTACTTC CAWGSGTGLYEQYF
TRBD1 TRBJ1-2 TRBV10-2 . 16 TGCGCCAGCAGTGAGTATATTGAGGACAGGGATTACGGCTACACCTTC CASSEYIEDRDYGYTF
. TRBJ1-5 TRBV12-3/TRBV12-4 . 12 TGTGCCAGCAGCCAGGGGAATCAGCCCCAGCATTTT CASSQGNQPQHF
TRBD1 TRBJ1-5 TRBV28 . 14 TGTGCCAGCTCGCAGGGGGACACCCATCAGCCCCAGCATTTT CASSQGDTHQPQHF
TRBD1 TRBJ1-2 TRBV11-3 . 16 TGTGCCAGCAGCCCGACCGGGGGACAGGGGAACTATGGCTACACCTTC CASSPTGGQGNYGYTF
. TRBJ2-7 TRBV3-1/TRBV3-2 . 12 TGTGCCAGCAGCCAAGGTGGGCGTGAGCAGTACTTC CASSQGGREQYF
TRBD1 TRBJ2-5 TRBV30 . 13 TGTGCCTGGAGTTCTAACCGACAGGGGGTTAGGTACTTC CAWSSNRQGVRYF
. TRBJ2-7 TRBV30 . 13 TGTGCCTGGAGCTTTCTGGGTCCGGGAGAGCAGTACTTC CAWSFLGPGEQYF
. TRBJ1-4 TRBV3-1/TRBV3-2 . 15 TGTGCCAGCAGCCAAGAGCGAAGGGGCGATGAAAAACTGTTTTTT CASSQERRGDEKLFF
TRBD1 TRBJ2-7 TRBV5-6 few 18 TGTGCCAGCAGCTTGCAGCACAGGGGGGTTCATTTGGCCTACGAGCAGTACTTC CASSLQHRGVHLAYEQYF
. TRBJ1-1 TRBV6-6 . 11 TGTGCCAGCAGTGGACAGATAGAAGCTTTCTTT CASSGQIEAFF
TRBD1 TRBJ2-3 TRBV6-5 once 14 TGTGCCAGCGCAGGGGGCGGGCGCACAGATACGCAGTATTTT CASAGGGRTDTQYF
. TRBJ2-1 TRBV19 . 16 TGTGCCAGTAGCCATGGGGGAGGAGGTTCCTACAATGAGCAGTTCTTC CASSHGGGGSYNEQFF
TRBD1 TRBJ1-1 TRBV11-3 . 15 TGTGCCAGCAGCCCAGGGGGCGTACTGGACACTGAAGCTTTCTTT CASSPGGVLDTEAFF
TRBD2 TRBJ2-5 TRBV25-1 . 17 TGTGCCAGCACCCCGACTAGCGGGGGCCTTATTGGAGAGACCCAGTACTTC CASTPTSGGLIGETQYF
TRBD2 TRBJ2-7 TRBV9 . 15 TGTGCCAGCAGCGTAGGCGGGGGGGGCGCCTACGAGCAGTACTTC CASSVGGGGAYEQYF